The 5 T cell receptor beta chains below were found in one sample sequenced in a study of T cell repertoires in cytomegalovirus infection (dated by TCRdb to about 2019). No antigen has been identified for these receptors. Reading the label with the study, this specimen's treatment or condition is: in vitro stimulation with specific CMV peptide epitopes to enrich CMV-specific T cells. Data came from an Illumina HiSeq 1500. The raw public reads went through TCRdb reprocessing: fastp at Q25, MiXCR clone calling, in-frame beta chains kept. Each entry is one CDR3 protein sequence, shown with its most common DNA and genes. The sample has around 140,000 distinct CDR3 sequences on record, more than 25% of them singletons. The ten top clones hold roughly half of the sample. The specimen comprised CD8+ T cells from cultured PBMCs, sampled from culture after CMV antigen stimulation. These receptors were collected from a human donor in good health (CMV status not recorded). Some clones in this sample may be carry-over from other donors' samples.

This clonotype was picked up a small number of times. The V gene is TRBV7-9, the J gene TRBJ2-7; 8 nucleotides match TRBD2. The length of the CDR3 is 16 residues. CDR1 and CDR2 from the germline V gene are SEHNR and FQNEAQ (reference sequence). The trim removed 6 bases at V and 3 bases at J, leaving 13 bases unmatched. The CDR3 DNA follows: TGTGCCAGCAGGCCTCCCGGTCTAGCGGGTTACTACGAGCAGTACTTC. Its translation is CASRPPGLAGYYEQYF.

V gene TRBV12-3 or TRBV12-4 combines with J gene TRBJ2-3; no clear D. Between the trimmed V and J ends, which lost 3 bases and 6 bases, there was a span of 10 bases. This CDR3 has 13 residues. CDR3 region: CASSLKTSDTQYF. The CDR3 DNA reads TGTGCCAGCAGTTTGAAAACGTCGGATACGCAGTATTTT.

This clonotype has just a few counts. The chain employs TRBV15 and TRBJ2-1, with D perhaps matching TRBD1 or TRBD2 (5 bases each). The CDR3 totals 16 residues. V lost 5 bases and J 1 base, leaving 15 bases between the germline ends. From germline, CDR1 is LNHNV and CDR2 YYDKDF (reference sequence). CDR3 nucleotides: TGTGCCACCAGCGGGGGTCTTGGACCATCCTACAATGAGCAGTTCTTC. Protein sequence: CATSGGLGPSYNEQFF.

The V gene is TRBV28, the J gene TRBJ2-3; 10 bases line up with TRBD2. In germline, CDR1 is MDHEN, CDR2 SYDVKM. V was clipped by 5 bases and J by 2 bases; unmatched bases: 7. This CDR3 is built from 16 residues. The CDR3 nucleotides read TGTGCCAGCAGTCTTTTTAGCGGGGGGATCACAGATACGCAGTATTTT. Translation gives CASSLFSGGITDTQYF.

The chain recombines TRBV27 with TRBJ2-1, with 9 bases that match TRBD2. The CDR3 loop spans 15 amino acids. V lost 3 bases to trimming and J lost 1 base; unmatched junction nucleotides: 1. Per germline, CDR1 MNHEY and CDR2 SMNVEV (reference sequence). CDR3 nucleotides: TGTGCCAGCAGTTTGCTAGCGGGGTCCTACAATGAGCAGTTCTTC. Amino acids: CASSLLAGSYNEQFF.